This T cell receptor beta chain was documented in a study of blood T cell repertoires in COVID-19. The overall study: From the United States, Italy and Spain came samples of acute and convalescent COVID-19. PBMCs, B-cell-depleted T cells, or T cells were the source of the cDNA or gDNA that made up the material.

This clone was found once. Study processing details: Scientists estimated how many nucleated cells there were by amplifying reference gene primers. Profiling relied on immunoSEQ multiplex PCR, and the TCRdb table lists in-frame clones only, not all of them. The D gene and trimming were derived from the DNA, and the V and J assignments and clone size from that table. This table has around 240,000 clones, just under 85% appearing once. This CDR3 region has 16 residues. Germline CDR1 reads KGHSH; CDR2 reads LQKENI. V lost 5 bases, J lost 1 base, and 6 bases stayed unmatched. Sequenced material: peripheral blood. The TCR comes from a woman of 80 years or more with acute or convalescent COVID-19. This sequence joins TRBV18 and TRBJ2-2, with 8 positions matching TRBD2. CDR3 nucleotides: TGTGCCAGCTCATCCTTAGCGGGACGGAACACCGGGGAGCTGTTTTTT. Its protein product is CASSSLAGRNTGELFF.